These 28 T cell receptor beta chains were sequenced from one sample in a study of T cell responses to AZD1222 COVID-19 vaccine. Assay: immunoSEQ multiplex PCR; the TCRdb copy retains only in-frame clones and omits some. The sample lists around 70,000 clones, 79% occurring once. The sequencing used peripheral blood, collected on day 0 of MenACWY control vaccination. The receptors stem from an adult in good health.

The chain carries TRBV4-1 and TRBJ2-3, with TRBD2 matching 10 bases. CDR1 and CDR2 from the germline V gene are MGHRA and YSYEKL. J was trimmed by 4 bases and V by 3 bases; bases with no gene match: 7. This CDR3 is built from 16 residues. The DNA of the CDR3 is TGCGCCAGCAGCCACCCGAAAGGACTAGCGGCAGATACGCAGTATTTT. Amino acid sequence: CASSHPKGLAADTQYF.

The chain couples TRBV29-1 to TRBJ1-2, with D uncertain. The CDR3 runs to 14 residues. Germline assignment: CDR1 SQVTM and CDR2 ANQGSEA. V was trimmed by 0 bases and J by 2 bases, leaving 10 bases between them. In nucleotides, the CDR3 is TGCAGCGTTGAAGAGACGGCCGCGAACTATGGCTACACCTTC. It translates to CSVEETAANYGYTF.

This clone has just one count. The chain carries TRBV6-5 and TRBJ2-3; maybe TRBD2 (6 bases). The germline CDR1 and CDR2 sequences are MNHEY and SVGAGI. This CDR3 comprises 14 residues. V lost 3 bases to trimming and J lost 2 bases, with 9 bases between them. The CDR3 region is CASSYVAVTDTQYF. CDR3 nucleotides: TGTGCCAGCAGTTATGTAGCGGTCACAGATACGCAGTATTTT.

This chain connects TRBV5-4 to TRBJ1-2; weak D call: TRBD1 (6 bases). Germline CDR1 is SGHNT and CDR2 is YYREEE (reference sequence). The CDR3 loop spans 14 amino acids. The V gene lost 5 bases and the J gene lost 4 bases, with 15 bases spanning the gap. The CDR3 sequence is CASRSRDTLYGYTF. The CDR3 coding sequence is TGTGCCAGCAGGAGCCGGGACACTCTCTATGGCTACACCTTC.

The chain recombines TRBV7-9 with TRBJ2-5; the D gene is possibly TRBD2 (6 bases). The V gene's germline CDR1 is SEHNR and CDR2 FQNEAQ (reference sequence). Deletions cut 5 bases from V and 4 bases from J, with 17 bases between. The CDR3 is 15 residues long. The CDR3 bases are TGTGCCAGCAGCCCCCCCCTGAGGGGAGGAGAGACCCAGTACTTC. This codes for CASSPPLRGGETQYF.

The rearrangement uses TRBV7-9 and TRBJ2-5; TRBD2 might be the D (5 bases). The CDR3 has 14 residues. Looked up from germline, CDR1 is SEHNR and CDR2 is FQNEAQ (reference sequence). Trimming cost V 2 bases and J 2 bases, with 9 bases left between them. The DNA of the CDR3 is TGTGCCAGCAGCTTATATCGGGATCAAGAGACCCAGTACTTC. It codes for CASSLYRDQETQYF.

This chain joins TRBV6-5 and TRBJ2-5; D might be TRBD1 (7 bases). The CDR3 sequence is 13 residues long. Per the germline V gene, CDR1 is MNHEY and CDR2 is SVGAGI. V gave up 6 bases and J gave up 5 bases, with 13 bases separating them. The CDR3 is CASRTSGGETQYF. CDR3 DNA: TGTGCCAGCAGAACCTCAGGGGGGGAGACCCAGTACTTC.

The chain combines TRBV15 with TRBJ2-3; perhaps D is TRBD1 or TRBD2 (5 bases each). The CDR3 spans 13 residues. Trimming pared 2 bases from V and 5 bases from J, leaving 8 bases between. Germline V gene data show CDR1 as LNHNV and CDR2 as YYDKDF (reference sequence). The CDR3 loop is CATSRMGEDTQYF. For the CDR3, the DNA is TGTGCCACCAGCAGAATGGGGGAAGATACGCAGTATTTT. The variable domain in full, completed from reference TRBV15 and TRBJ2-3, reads DAMVIQNPRYQVTQFGKPVTLSCSQTLNHNVMYWYQQKSSQAPKLLFHYYDKDFNNEADTPDNFQSRRPNTSFCFLDIRSPGLGDTAMYLCATSRMGEDTQYFGPGTRLTVL.

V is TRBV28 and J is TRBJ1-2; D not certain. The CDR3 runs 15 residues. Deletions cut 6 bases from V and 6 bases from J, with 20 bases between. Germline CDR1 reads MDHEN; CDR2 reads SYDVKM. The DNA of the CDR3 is TGTGCCAGCAGCCAGGACCCGCCAGAGATACATGGCTACACCTTC. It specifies CASSQDPPEIHGYTF.

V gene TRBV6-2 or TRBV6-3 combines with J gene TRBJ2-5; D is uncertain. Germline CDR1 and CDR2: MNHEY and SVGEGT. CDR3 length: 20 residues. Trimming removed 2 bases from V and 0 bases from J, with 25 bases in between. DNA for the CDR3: TGTGCCAGCAGTTACACAAATGCCACGGGCGACGTAATGTACCAAGAGACCCAGTACTTC. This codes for CASSYTNATGDVMYQETQYF.

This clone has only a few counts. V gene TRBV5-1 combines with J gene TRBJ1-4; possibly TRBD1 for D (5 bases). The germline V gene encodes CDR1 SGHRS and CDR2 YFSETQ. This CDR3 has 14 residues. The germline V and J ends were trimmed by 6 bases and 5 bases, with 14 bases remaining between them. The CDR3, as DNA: TGCGCCAGCAAGTTTGGGACTAACAATGAAAAACTGTTTTTT. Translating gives CASKFGTNNEKLFF.

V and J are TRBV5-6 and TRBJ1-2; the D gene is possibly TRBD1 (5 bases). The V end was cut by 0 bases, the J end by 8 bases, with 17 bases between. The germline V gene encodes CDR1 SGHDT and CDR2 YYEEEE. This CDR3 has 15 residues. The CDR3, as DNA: TGTGCCAGCAGCTTGGGGGGCATGCGCGGAATCGGCTACACCTTC. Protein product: CASSLGGMRGIGYTF. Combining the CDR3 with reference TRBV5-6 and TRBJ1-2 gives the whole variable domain DAGVTQSPTHLIKTRGQQVTLRCSPKSGHDTVSWYQQALGQGPQFIFQYYEEEERQRGNFPDRFSGHQFPNYSSELNVNALLLGDSALYLCASSLGGMRGIGYTFGSGTRLTVV.

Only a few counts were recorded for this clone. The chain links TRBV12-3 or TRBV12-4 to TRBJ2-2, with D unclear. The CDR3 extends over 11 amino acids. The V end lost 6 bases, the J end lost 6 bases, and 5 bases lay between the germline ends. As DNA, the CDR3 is TGTGCCAGCAGCGTAGCCGGGGAGCTGTTTTTT. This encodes CASSVAGELFF.

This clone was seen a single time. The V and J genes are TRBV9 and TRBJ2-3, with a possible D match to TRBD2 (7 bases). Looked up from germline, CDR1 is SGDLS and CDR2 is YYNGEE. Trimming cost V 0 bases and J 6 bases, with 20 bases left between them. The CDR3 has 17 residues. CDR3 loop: CASSVGPGGGGVDTQYF. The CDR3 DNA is TGTGCCAGCAGCGTAGGCCCTGGTGGGGGGGGCGTCGATACGCAGTATTTT.

The CDR3, as DNA: TGTGCCACCAGGCCTTCGGCCTCTAGCACAGATACGCAGTATTTT. It codes for CATRPSASSTDTQYF. The rearrangement uses TRBV15 and TRBJ2-3, with no clear D. The germline CDR1 and CDR2 sequences are LNHNV and YYDKDF (reference sequence). V lost 6 bases and J lost 0, with 13 bases in between. The CDR3 runs to 15 residues.

This CDR3 reads CASSFFRDTGELFF. The CDR3 region has the DNA TGTGCCAGCAGTTTCTTCAGGGACACCGGGGAGCTGTTTTTT. The chain joins TRBV2 to TRBJ2-2; D may be TRBD1 (5 bases). V was trimmed by 5 bases and J by 3 bases, leaving 10 bases between them. The CDR3 loop spans 14 amino acids. Germline CDR1 SNHLY, CDR2 FYNNEI. The whole variable domain, remainder taken from reference TRBV2 and TRBJ2-2, is EPEVTQTPSHQVTQMGQEVILRCVPISNHLYFYWYRQILGQKVEFLVSFYNNEISEKSEIFDDQFSVERPDGSNFTLKIRSTKLEDSAMYFCASSFFRDTGELFFGEGSRLTVL.

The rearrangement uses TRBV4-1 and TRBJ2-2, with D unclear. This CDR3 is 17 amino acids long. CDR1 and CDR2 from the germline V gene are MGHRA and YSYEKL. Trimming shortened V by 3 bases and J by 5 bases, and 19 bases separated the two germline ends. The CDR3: CASSQVEVGMTTGELFF. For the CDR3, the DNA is TGCGCCAGCAGCCAGGTTGAGGTTGGGATGACGACCGGGGAGCTGTTTTTT.

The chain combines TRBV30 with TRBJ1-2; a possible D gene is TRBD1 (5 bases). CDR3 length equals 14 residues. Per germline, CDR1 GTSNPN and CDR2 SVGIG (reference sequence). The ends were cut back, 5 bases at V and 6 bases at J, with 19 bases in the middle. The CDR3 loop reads CAWGQPGRRDGYTF. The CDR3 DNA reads TGTGCCTGGGGCCAGCCGGGGCGGCGTGATGGCTACACCTTC. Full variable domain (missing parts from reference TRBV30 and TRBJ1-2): SQTIHQWPATLVQPVGSPLSLECTVEGTSNPNLYWYRQAAGRGLQLLFYSVGIGQISSEVPQNLSASRPQDRQFILSSKKLLLSDSGFYLCAWGQPGRRDGYTFGSGTRLTVV.

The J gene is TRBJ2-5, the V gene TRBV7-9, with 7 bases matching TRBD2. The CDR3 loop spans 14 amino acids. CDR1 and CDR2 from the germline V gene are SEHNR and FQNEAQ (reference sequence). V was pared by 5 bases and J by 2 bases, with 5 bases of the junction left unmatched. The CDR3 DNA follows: TGTGCCAGCAGCCCAGCGGGATTACAAGAGACCCAGTACTTC. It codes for CASSPAGLQETQYF.

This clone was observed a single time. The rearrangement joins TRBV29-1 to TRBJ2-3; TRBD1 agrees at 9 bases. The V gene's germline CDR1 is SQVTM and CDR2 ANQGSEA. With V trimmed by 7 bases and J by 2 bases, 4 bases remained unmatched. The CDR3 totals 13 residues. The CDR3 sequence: CSAGTGNTDTQYF. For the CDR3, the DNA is TGCAGCGCCGGGACAGGGAACACAGATACGCAGTATTTT.

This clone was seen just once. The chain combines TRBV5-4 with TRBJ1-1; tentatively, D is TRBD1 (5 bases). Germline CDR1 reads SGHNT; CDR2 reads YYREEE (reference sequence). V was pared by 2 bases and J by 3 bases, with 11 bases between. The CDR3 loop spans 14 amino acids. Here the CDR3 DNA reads TGTGCCAGCAGCTTCGGTTTGGGGGACACTGAAGCTTTCTTT. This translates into CASSFGLGDTEAFF.

CDR3 region: CASSAGQGSGSYTF. CDR3 bases: TGTGCCAGCAGCGCCGGACAGGGTAGCGGCAGCTACACCTTC. The J gene is TRBJ1-2, the V gene TRBV9, with TRBD1 matching 8 bases. CDR3 length: 14 residues. Germline CDR1 and CDR2: SGDLS and YYNGEE. After removal of 3 bases from V and 9 bases from J, the junction contained 10 bases not matched to a gene.

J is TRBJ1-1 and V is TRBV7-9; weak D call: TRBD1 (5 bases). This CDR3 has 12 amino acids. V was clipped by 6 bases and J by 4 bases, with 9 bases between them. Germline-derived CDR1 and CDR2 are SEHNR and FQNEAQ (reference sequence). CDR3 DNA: TGTGCCAGCAGTCAGGGCCGCACTGAAGCTTTCTTT. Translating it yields CASSQGRTEAFF.

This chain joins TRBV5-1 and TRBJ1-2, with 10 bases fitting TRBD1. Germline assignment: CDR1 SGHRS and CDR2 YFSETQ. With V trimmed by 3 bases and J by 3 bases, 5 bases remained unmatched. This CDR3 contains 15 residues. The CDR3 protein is CASSSRDRGDYGYTF. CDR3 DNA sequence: TGCGCCAGCAGCTCCCGGGACAGGGGAGACTATGGCTACACCTTC.

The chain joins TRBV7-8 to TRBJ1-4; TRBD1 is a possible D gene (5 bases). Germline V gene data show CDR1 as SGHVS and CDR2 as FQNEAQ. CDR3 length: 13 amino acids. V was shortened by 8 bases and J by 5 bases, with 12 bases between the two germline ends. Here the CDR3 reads CASLRQPNEKLFF. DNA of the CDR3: TGTGCCAGCCTGAGACAGCCAAATGAAAAACTGTTTTTT.

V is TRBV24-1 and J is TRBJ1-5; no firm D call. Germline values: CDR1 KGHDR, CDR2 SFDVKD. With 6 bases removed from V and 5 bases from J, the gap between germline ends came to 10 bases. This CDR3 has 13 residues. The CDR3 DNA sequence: TGTGCCACCAGTAAAGGCCTTCATCAGCCCCAGCATTTT. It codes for CATSKGLHQPQHF.

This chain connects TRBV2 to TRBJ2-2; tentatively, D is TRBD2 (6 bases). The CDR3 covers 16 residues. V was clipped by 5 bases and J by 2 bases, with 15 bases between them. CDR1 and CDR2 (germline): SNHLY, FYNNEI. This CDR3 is CASSRERNPNTGELFF. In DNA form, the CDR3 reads TGTGCCAGCAGTCGGGAGCGGAACCCAAACACCGGGGAGCTGTTTTTT.

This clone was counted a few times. The CDR3 sequence is CASSPALTSREGTF. The CDR3 DNA is TGTGCCAGCAGCCCCGCCCTGACTTCCAGGGAAGGCACCTTC. The chain joins TRBV6-6 to TRBJ1-2, with TRBD1 as a possible D gene (5 bases). Between the trimmed V and J ends, which lost 6 bases and 13 bases, there was a span of 24 bases. Germline CDR1 MNHNY, CDR2 SVGAGI (reference sequence). CDR3 length: 14 amino acids.